This T cell receptor (beta chain) is from a study of PD-1 blockade in classical Hodgkin lymphoma. Study-level points and caveats: Complete responders entered with baseline diversity on par with newly diagnosed patients, the results showed.

Turning to this clone: Its target is not known.

TCRdb's table, derived via immunoSEQ multiplex PCR, lists solely in-frame clones and lacks some. The sample carries tens of thousands of clones, roughly 80% recorded once. Deletions cut 2 bases from V and 0 bases from J, with 7 bases between. The germline CDR1 and CDR2 sequences are MNHEY and SVGAGI. The CDR3 extends over 14 amino acids. Time point defined: cycle 4 day 1 (C4D1), after six to seven weeks of nivolumab. All trial patients relapsed after autologous stem cell transplantation. The sequenced sample was peripheral blood mononuclear cells (PBMCs), obtained before the fourth cycle of nivolumab. The J gene is TRBJ1-1, the V gene TRBV6-5, with D uncertain. The source of this sequence is a human donor with classical Hodgkin lymphoma. CDR3 protein: CASSYAGVNTEAFF. The DNA of the CDR3 is TGTGCCAGCAGTTACGCGGGAGTGAACACTGAAGCTTTCTTT.